These T cell receptor beta chains were read from a single sample in a study of Ad26.COV2.S vaccination and SARS-CoV-2 variants. TCRdb's copy holds only in-frame clones and misses some; the assay was immunoSEQ multiplex PCR. The sample holds around 300,000 clones, 86% seen once. The sample consisted of peripheral blood, taken in a trial of Ad26.COV2.S vaccine versus placebo. Every receptor here comes from a person aged 18-60 years who received the Ad26.COV2.S COVID-19 vaccine or a placebo. Both conserved end residues are trimmed from each CDR3.

len	v_gene	j_gene	CDR3aa
14	TRBV19	TRBJ1-1	ASSTYINPTNTEAF
15	TRBV30	TRBJ1-1	AWSIGRFSLMNTEAF
10	TRBV7-9	TRBJ2-4	ASSLGTGSQY
12	TRBV7-9	TRBJ2-7	ASSLSGQGYEQY
9	TRBV29-1	TRBJ2-1	SVPGSHEQF
13	TRBV5-5	TRBJ1-5	ASSSREGSNQPQH
12	TRBV6-2/TRBV6-3	TRBJ1-1	ASSVRQGDPEAF
12	TRBV13	TRBJ2-1	ASSLIAGGNEQF
13	TRBV19	TRBJ2-1	ASSIIGQGYDEQF
13	TRBV5-8	TRBJ1-1	ASSLGGSTLLGKF
12	TRBV2	TRBJ1-1	ASSKGQSATEAF
11	TRBV27	TRBJ2-5	ASSLLQVETQY
13	TRBV19	TRBJ1-5	ASSPRQGSNQPQH
13	TRBV6-5	TRBJ1-2	ASEQGPIGNYGYT